The 5 T cell receptor beta chains below all came from one sample that was sequenced in a study of T-cell reconstitution after alpha-beta-depleted transplantation in children. Unique molecular identifiers were used in preparing the TCRbeta library. TCRdb re-derived calls from the PCR reads in MiXCR, one entry per CDR3 protein. The sample holds 150,000 to 200,000 distinct CDR3 sequences, roughly 15% seen once. The source was PBMCs from the stem cell graft donor, collected from the stem cell graft. The receptors derive from a human donor who donated a stem cell graft to a child with acute lymphoblastic leukemia.

This clonotype showed up many times. CDR3 coding DNA: TGTGCCAGCAGTTTCTTTTTAGGCTTCCAAGAGACCCAGTACTTC. Amino acids: CASSFFLGFQETQYF. V usage is TRBV12-3 or TRBV12-4 and J usage is TRBJ2-5, with D uncertain. Trimming took off 3 bases at V and 1 base at J, with 12 bases between the two ends. This CDR3 spans 15 amino acids.

In the case of this clonotype: A single base separates this from a much larger clone, so it may be a read error. V usage is TRBV7-2 and J usage is TRBJ2-3, with TRBD2 matching over 7 bases. CDR1 is SGHTA and CDR2 is FQGNSA in the germline V gene. CDR3 length: 14 residues. V was clipped by 4 bases and J by 6 bases; unmatched bases: 7. The CDR3 nucleotides are TGTGCCAGCAGCTGGGGGGGAGTTAAGGATACGCAGTATTTT. This codes for CASSWGGVKDTQYF.

V gene TRBV7-2 combines with J gene TRBJ2-1; D gene uncertain. V was clipped by 5 bases and J by 10 bases, with 12 bases between them. CDR1 is SGHTA, CDR2 FQGNSA, per germline. The CDR3 runs 12 residues. The DNA of the CDR3 is TGTGCCAGCAGCCTCAGCCGGTGGGAGCAGTTCTTC. The encoded protein is CASSLSRWEQFF.

Points on this clonotype: One junction end disagrees with the germline gene, perhaps due to a read error. This chain uses TRBV4-2 with TRBJ2-5; D is uncertain. This CDR3 contains 16 residues. Germline V gene lookup returns CDR1 LGHNA and CDR2 YNFKEQ. The CDR3 reads CASSQDLRPGQETQYF. For the CDR3, the DNA is TGTGCTAGCAGCCAAGATCTGCGCCCTGGCCAAGAGACCCAGTACTTC.

Many counts were recorded for this clonotype. CDR3 nucleotides: TGCAGTGCCCTCGGGGCGGGGGATGAGCAGTTCTTC. It yields the protein CSALGAGDEQFF. This rearrangement joins TRBV20-1 to TRBJ2-1; TRBD2 matches 7 bases. Germline CDR1 reads DFQATT; CDR2 reads SNEGSKA (reference sequence). The CDR3 extends over 12 amino acids. V lost 6 bases and J lost 8; bases outside the gene matches: 7.